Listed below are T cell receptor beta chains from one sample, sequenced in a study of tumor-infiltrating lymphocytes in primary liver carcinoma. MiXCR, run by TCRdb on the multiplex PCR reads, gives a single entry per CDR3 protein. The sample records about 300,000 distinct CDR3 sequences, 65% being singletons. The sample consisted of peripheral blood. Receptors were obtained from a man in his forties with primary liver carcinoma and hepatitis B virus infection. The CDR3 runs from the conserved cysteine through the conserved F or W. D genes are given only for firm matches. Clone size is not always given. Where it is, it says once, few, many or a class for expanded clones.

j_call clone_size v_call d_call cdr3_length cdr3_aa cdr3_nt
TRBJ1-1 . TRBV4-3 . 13 CASSHGGALGAFF TGCGCCAGCAGCCACGGGGGGGCCCTTGGAGCTTTCTTT
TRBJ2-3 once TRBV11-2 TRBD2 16 CASSLVASGRGDKQNF TGTGCCAGCAGCTTAGTGGCTAGCGGGAGGGGAGATAAGCAGAATTTT
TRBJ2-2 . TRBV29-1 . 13 CSVSSENIGELFF TGCAGCGTCTCTAGCGAGAACATCGGGGAGTTGTTTTTT
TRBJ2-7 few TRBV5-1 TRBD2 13 CASSPGLPGEQYF TGCGCCAGCAGCCCGGGACTACCGGGCGAGCAGTACTTC
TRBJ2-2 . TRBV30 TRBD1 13 CASLTRGSGELFF TGTGCCTCACTTACCAGGGGGAGCGGGGAGCTGTTTTTT
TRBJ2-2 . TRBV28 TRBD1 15 CASSSPRGPSGKLFF TGTGCCAGCAGTTCCCCCAGGGGGCCGTCAGGGAAGCTGTTTTTT
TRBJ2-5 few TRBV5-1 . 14 CASSLSRAEETQYF TGCGCCAGCAGCTTGAGTCGGGCAGAAGAGACCCAGTACTTC
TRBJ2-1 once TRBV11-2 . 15 CASSQVSGTDNEQFF TGTGCCAGCAGTCAGGTGTCGGGGACTGACAATGAGCAGTTCTTC
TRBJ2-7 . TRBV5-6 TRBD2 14 CASSFLSGSHEQYF TGTGCCAGCAGCTTCCTTAGCGGGAGCCACGAGCAGTACTTC
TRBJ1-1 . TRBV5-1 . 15 CASSSGRGAGTEAFF TGCGCCAGCAGCTCGGGACGGGGGGCTGGTACTGAAGCTTTCTTT
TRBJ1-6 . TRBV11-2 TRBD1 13 CAGSLSGGSPLHF TGTGCCGGCAGCTTGTCAGGGGGTTCACCCCTCCACTTT
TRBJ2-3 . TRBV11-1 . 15 CASSLERRGGDTQYF TGTGCCAGCAGCTTAGAGAGGAGGGGAGGTGATACGCAGTATTTT
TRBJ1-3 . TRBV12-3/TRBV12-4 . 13 CASSLGSGNTIHF TGTGCCAGCAGTTTAGGTTCTGGAAACACCATACATTTT
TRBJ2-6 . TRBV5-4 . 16 CASSLARDFGANVLTF TGTGCCAGCAGCTTGGCCCGGGACTTTGGAGCCAACGTCCTGACTTTC
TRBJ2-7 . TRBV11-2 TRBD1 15 CASSATGTGFDEQYF TGTGCCAGCAGCGCTACCGGGACAGGTTTTGACGAGCAGTACTTC
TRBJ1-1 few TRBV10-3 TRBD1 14 CAISKQGGLDEAFF TGTGCCATCAGCAAACAGGGGGGCTTGGATGAAGCTTTCTTT
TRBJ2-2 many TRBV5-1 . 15 CASSLDGVNTGELFF TGCGCCAGCAGCTTGGACGGAGTGAACACCGGGGAGCTGTTTTTT
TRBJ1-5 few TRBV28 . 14 CASSSGGAIQPQHF TGTGCCAGCAGCAGCGGGGGGGCTATTCAGCCCCAGCATTTT
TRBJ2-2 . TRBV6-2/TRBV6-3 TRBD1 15 CTSNINRGNTGELFF TGTACCAGCAATATAAACAGGGGTAACACCGGGGAGCTGTTTTTT
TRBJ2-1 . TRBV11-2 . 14 CASSLRVGNNGQSF TGTGCCAGCAGCCTACGGGTGGGTAACAATGGGCAGTCCTTC
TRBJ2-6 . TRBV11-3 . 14 CASGLSPGANVLTF TGTGCCAGCGGGCTCAGCCCTGGGGCCAACGTCCTGACTTTC
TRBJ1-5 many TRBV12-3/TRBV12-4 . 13 CASSLMTAQPQHF TGTGCCAGCAGTCTGATGACAGCTCAGCCCCAGCATTTT
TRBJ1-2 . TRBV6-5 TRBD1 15 CANSELGQANYGYTF TGTGCCAACAGCGAGCTGGGACAGGCCAATTATGGCTACACCTTC
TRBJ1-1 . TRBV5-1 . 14 CASSLQGPNTEALF TGCGCCAGCAGCTTACAGGGTCCGAACACTGAAGCTCTCTTT
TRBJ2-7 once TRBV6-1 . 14 CAGSVSTQAGEQYF TGTGCCGGGAGTGTCAGTACCCAAGCGGGTGAGCAGTACTTC
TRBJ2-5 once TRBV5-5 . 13 CASNLAVQESQYF TGTGCCAGCAACTTGGCGGTGCAAGAGTCCCAGTACTTC
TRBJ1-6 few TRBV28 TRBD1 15 CASSPSDRDNSPLHF TGTGCCAGCAGCCCTTCGGACAGGGATAATTCACCCCTCCACTTT
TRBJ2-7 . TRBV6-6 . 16 CTSSYTVAGRTYEQYF TGTACCAGCAGTTACACCGTAGCCGGCCGCACCTACGAGCAGTACTTC
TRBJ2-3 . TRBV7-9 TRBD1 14 CASSRRGQSDTHYF TGTGCCAGCAGCCGCAGGGGGCAGTCAGATACGCACTATTTT
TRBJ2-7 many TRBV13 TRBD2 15 CASSGGSSPSYEQYF TGTGCCAGCAGCGGCGGGAGCAGTCCCTCCTACGAGCAGTACTTC
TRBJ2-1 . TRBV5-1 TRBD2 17 CASTTTAGLADAGEQFF TGCGCCAGCACTACCACCGCGGGACTAGCGGACGCGGGGGAGCAGTTCTTC
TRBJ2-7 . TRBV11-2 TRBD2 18 CASSLEGLAGGFAYERYF TGTGCCAGCAGCTTAGAGGGCCTAGCGGGAGGGTTTGCCTACGAGCGGTACTTC
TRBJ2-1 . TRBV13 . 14 CASNLYSGGDEQFF TGTGCCAGCAACTTATATTCTGGGGGCGATGAGCAGTTCTTC
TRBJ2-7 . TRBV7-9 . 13 CASSSRTSYEQYF TGTGCCAGCAGCTCCAGGACCTCCTACGAGCAGTACTTC
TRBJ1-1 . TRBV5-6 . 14 CASSPVGPNTEAFF TGTGCCAGCAGCCCCGTGGGACCAAACACTGAAGCTTTCTTT